These 10 T cell receptor beta chains share one sample of origin, sequenced in a study of read filtering for tumor transcriptome and immune sequencing (dated by TCRdb to about 2020). TCRdb lists the instrument as Illumina HiSeq 4000. The Immunoverse kit was used to build TCR libraries from around 420 ng RNA, with molecular barcoded adaptors covering alpha/delta and beta/gamma chains. In-frame beta chains were kept once TCRdb had trimmed the public reads at Q25 with fastp and called clones with MiXCR. Each entry is one CDR3 protein sequence, shown with its most common DNA and genes. For this sample the table gives tens of thousands of distinct CDR3 sequences, of which about 19% were detected only once. Together, the top ten hold more than 13% of the sample. Sequenced sample: a population of CD138-negative cells sorted from bone marrow. The cell subset or site label of this sample denotes: bone marrow mononuclear cells depleted of CD138+ plasma/myeloma cells by negative magnetic selection. Receptors originate from a donor at least 40 years old with multiple myeloma.

The rearrangement links TRBV18 to TRBJ2-3; D perhaps matches TRBD1 (6 bases). The J call is in doubt because the DNA end fits TRBJ1-5 better. Germline V lookup: CDR1 KGHSH, CDR2 LQKENI. This CDR3 is 13 amino acids long. CDR3 region: CASSPVGGDTQHF. Written as DNA, the CDR3 is TGTGCCAGCTCACCCGTAGGGGGAGATACGCAGCATTTT.

The sample holds many counts of this clonotype. V gene TRBV7-2 combines with J gene TRBJ2-2, with a possible D match to TRBD2 (6 bases). CDR1 and CDR2 from the germline V gene are SGHTA and FQGNSA. CDR3 length: 15 residues. V was pared by 1 base and J by 7 bases, with 13 bases between. CDR3 amino acids: CASSLGIGGFGELFF. The CDR3 coding sequence is TGTGCCAGCAGCTTAGGGATCGGAGGGTTCGGGGAGCTGTTTTTT.

There are a few counts of this clonotype. V and J are TRBV11-3 and TRBJ2-5, with D tentatively TRBD1 (6 bases). V was pared by 6 bases and J by 0 bases, with 11 bases between. The germline gives CDR1 SGHNT, CDR2 YENEEA. The CDR3 extends over 14 amino acids. The CDR3 bases are TGTGCCAGCAGTCCCGGACAGAACCAAGAGACCCAGTACTTC. Translation: CASSPGQNQETQYF.

This clonotype came up many times. The rearrangement uses TRBV5-1 and TRBJ2-1; 8 bases are shared with TRBD2. From germline, CDR1 is SGHRS and CDR2 YFSETQ. The V gene end was trimmed by 2 bases and the J gene end by 3 bases; junction bases not matched to a gene: 4. CDR3 length: 15 amino acids. In DNA form, the CDR3 reads TGCGCCAGCAGCTTATCGACTAGCGACTACAATGAGCAGTTCTTC. Its translation is CASSLSTSDYNEQFF.

J is TRBJ1-5 and V is TRBV19, with a weak D call TRBD1 (5 bases). V shed 3 bases and J shed 7 bases, with 7 bases lying between them. Germline lookup yields CDR1 LNHDA and CDR2 SQIVND (reference sequence). The CDR3 has 12 residues. The CDR3 here is CASSIGGQPQHF. CDR3 sequence (DNA): TGTGCCAGTAGTATCGGGGGACAGCCCCAGCATTTT.

This clonotype occurred many times. The gene calls are TRBV6-2 or TRBV6-3 and TRBJ2-3; D is unresolved. Germline CDR1 is MNHEY and CDR2 is SVGEGT. V shed 5 bases and J shed 1 base, with 7 bases lying between them. This CDR3 has 13 amino acids. CDR3 region: CASSDHRTDTQYF. The CDR3 nucleotides are TGTGCCAGCAGTGACCATCGCACAGATACGCAGTATTTT.

This clonotype was counted ten times or more. The chain is built from TRBV29-1 and TRBJ1-5, with TRBD1 matching 9 bases. Losses at the gene ends were 4 bases for V and 1 base for J; bases not matched to a gene: 20. Germline V lookup: CDR1 SQVTM, CDR2 ANQGSEA. There are 20 residues in the CDR3. CDR3 DNA: TGCAGCGTTGCCCCTTCACTCCTTAGAGAGACAGGGGGGAGCAATCAGCCCCAGCATTTT. Protein: CSVAPSLLRETGGSNQPQHF.

This clonotype was observed many times. The chain joins TRBV3-1 to TRBJ2-2, with D possibly matching TRBD2 (7 bases). This CDR3 comprises 16 residues. CDR1 is LGHDT and CDR2 is YNNKEL in the germline V gene (reference sequence). Trimming took off 4 bases at V and 2 bases at J, with 14 bases between the two ends. DNA for the CDR3: TGTGCCAGCAGCCCACGGGGGGACATCAACACCGGGGAGCTGTTTTTT. This encodes CASSPRGDINTGELFF.

This clonotype was counted at least ten times. The genes are TRBV29-1 and TRBJ2-4, with D possibly being TRBD2 (6 bases). Trimming took 5 bases from V and 9 from J, leaving 26 bases between them. The germline V gene encodes CDR1 SQVTM and CDR2 ANQGSEA. The CDR3 consists of 16 residues. CDR3 in DNA: TGCAGCGTTAGCCCCGGGACTGGGAGCCAGGGCGCCATTCAGTACTTC. Encoded protein: CSVSPGTGSQGAIQYF.

At least ten counts were recorded for this clonotype. V gene TRBV15 combines with J gene TRBJ1-2; maybe TRBD1 (5 bases). The CDR3 contains 13 residues. Per the germline V gene, CDR1 is LNHNV and CDR2 is YYDKDF (reference sequence). Trimming removed 6 bases from V and 4 bases from J, with 12 bases in between. Here the CDR3 DNA reads TGTGCCACCAGACCCGGGACGGTCTATGGCTACACCTTC. It codes for CATRPGTVYGYTF. The full variable domain, its missing parts supplied by reference TRBV15 and TRBJ1-2, is DAMVIQNPRYQVTQFGKPVTLSCSQTLNHNVMYWYQQKSSQAPKLLFHYYDKDFNNEADTPDNFQSRRPNTSFCFLDIRSPGLGDTAMYLCATRPGTVYGYTFGSGTRLTVV.